This TCR beta chain was identified in a study of T cell responses to AZD1222 COVID-19 vaccine. The wider study: The study pooled second doses at about 4 or about 12 weeks. Notes on the study in general: Spike-wide vaccine-associated CD4 TCRs dominated at 160-218 and 743-854. Donor demographics were predominantly white British with a female majority; clonal diversity may be underestimated.

Produced via immunoSEQ multiplex PCR; TCRdb's table is partial and in-frame only. In the table there are about 110,000 clones, about 87% of which are singletons. This clone was counted once. Its target is not known. The TCR sequence derives from an adult in good health. The source was peripheral blood, collected on day 0 of AZD1222 vaccination.

This CDR3 is CASSLDGPTEETQYF. The DNA for the CDR3 is TGCGCCAGCAGCTTAGACGGGCCTACAGAAGAGACCCAGTACTTC. This chain links TRBV5-1 with TRBJ2-5; no reliable D call. This CDR3 has 15 residues. V dropped 2 bases and J dropped 3 bases, with 14 bases sitting between them. The germline gives CDR1 SGHRS, CDR2 YFSETQ.